One TCR beta chain is described in this entry. Its antigen remains unidentified. CDR1 is WSHSY, CDR2 SAAADI, per germline. The V and J ends lost 8 bases and 2 bases respectively, with 11 bases between them. The CDR3 has 13 residues. TCRdb's copy holds only in-frame clones and misses some; the assay was immunoSEQ multiplex PCR. The sample lists about 1,900,000 clones, roughly 95% seen once, with 0.95% to 1.5% in the top ten. These data come from a study of shared clonotypes between healthy human individuals. Overall study results and limits: Larger estimated richness was generally recorded for naive subsets relative to memory subsets.

The naive CD8 population came from CD45RO-negative cells selected for CCR7, without terminally differentiated effector memory CD45RA+ cells. What was sequenced was naive CD8+ T cells sorted from blood. The source is a man aged 18 to 29 in good health. The genes are TRBV10-2 and TRBJ2-3; the D gene is possibly TRBD1 (5 bases). The CDR3 DNA follows: TGCGCCAGCGAAGGGGCGAACACAGATACGCAGTATTTT. Translated: CASEGANTDTQYF.